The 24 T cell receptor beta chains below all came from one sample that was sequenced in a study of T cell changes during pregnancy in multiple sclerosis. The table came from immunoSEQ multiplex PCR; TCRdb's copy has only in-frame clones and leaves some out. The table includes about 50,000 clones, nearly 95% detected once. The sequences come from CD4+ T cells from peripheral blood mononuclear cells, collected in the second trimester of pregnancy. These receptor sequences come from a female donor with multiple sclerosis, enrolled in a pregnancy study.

The chain's CDR3 is CASSIPQGEQYF. The CDR3 coding sequence is TGTGCCAGCTCTATACCTCAAGGGGAACAGTACTTC. The gene calls are TRBV18 and TRBJ2-7, with D tentatively TRBD1 (5 bases). This CDR3 contains 12 residues. The germline gives CDR1 KGHSH, CDR2 LQKENI. V gave up 6 bases and J gave up 10 bases, with 16 bases separating them.

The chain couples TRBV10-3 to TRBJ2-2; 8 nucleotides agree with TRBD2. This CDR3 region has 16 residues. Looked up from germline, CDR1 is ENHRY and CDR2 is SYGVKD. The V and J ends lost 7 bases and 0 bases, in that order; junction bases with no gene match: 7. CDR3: CAINSAGGPNTGELFF. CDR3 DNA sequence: TGTGCCATCAATTCGGCGGGGGGCCCGAACACCGGGGAGCTGTTTTTT.

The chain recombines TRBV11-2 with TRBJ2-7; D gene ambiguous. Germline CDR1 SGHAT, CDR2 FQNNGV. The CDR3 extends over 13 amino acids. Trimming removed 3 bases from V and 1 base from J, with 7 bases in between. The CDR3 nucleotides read TGTGCCAGCAGCTTGCAGACTTCCTACGAGCAGTACTTC. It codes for CASSLQTSYEQYF.

CDR3 residues: CASSFRGAHQETQYF. The CDR3 region has the DNA TGTGCCAGCAGTTTCCGGGGGGCGCACCAAGAGACCCAGTACTTC. The J gene is TRBJ2-5, the V gene TRBV27; D perhaps matches TRBD2 (7 bases). The CDR3 runs to 15 residues. V dropped 3 bases and J dropped 0 bases, with 11 bases sitting between them. Germline loops: CDR1 MNHEY, CDR2 SMNVEV (reference sequence).

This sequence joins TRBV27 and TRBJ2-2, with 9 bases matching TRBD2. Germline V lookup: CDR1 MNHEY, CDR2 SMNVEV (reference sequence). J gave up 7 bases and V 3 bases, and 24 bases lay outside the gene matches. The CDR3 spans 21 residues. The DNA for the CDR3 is TGTGCCAGCAGTTTCCGGTTAGCGGGAGCACCTCCGGCCGGAAACCACGGGGAGCTGTTTTTT. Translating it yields CASSFRLAGAPPAGNHGELFF.

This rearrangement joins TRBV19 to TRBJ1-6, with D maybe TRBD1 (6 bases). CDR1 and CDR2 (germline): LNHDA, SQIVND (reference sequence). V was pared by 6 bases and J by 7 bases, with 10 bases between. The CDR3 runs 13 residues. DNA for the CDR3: TGTGCCAGTAGAAGACAGGTAAATTCACCCCTCCACTTT. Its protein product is CASRRQVNSPLHF.

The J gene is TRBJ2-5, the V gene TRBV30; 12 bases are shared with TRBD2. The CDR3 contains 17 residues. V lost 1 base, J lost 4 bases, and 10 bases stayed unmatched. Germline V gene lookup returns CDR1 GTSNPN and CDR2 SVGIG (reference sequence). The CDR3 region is CAWSALAGGLLGETQYF. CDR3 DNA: TGTGCCTGGAGTGCCCTAGCGGGGGGGCTCTTGGGAGAGACCCAGTACTTC.

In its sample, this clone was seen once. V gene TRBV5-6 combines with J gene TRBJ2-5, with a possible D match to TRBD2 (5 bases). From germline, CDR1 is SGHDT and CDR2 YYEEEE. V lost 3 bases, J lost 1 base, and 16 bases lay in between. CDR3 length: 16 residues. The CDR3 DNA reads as TGTGCCAGCAGCTCCGCTTGGCGGGCCCTCCAAGAGACCCAGTACTTC. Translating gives CASSSAWRALQETQYF.

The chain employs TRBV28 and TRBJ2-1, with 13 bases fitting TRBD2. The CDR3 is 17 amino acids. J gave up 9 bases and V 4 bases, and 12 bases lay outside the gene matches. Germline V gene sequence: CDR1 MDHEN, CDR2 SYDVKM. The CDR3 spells CASSYRLAGGKGIEQFF. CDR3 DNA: TGTGCCAGCAGTTACCGACTAGCGGGGGGCAAAGGAATTGAGCAGTTCTTC.

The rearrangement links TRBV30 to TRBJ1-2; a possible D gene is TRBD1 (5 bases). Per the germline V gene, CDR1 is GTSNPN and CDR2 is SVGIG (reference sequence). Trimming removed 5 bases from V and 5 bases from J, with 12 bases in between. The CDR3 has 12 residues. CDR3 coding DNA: TGTGCCTGGGCTGGGGCGGCTTATGGCTACACCTTC. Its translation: CAWAGAAYGYTF.

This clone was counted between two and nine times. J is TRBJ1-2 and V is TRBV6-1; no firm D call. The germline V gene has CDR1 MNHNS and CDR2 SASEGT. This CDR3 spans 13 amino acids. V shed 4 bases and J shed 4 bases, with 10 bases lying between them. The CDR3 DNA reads TGTGCCAGCAGTGTGAGGATGGGCTATGGCTACACCTTC. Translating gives CASSVRMGYGYTF.

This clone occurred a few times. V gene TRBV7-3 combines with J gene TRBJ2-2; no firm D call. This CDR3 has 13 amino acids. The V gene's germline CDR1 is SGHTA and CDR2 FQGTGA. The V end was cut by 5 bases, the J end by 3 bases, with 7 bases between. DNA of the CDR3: TGTGCCAGCAGCCCACTCCACACCGGGGAGCTGTTTTTT. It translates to CASSPLHTGELFF.

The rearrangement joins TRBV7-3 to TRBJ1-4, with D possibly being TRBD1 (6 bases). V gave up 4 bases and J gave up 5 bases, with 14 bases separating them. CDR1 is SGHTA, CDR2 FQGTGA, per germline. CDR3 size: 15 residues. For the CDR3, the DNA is TGTGCCAGCAGCTCAAGACACAGGGAAAATGAAAAACTGTTTTTT. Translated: CASSSRHRENEKLFF.

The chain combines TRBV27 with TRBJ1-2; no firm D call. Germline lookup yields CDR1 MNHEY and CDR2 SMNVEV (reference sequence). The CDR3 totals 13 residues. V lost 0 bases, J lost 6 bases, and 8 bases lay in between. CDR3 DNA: TGTGCCAGCAGTTTATCCCGAGCCCATGGCTACACCTTC. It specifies CASSLSRAHGYTF.

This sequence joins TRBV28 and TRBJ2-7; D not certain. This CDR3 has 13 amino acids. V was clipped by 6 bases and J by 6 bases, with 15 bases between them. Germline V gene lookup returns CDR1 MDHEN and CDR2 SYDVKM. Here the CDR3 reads CASSPALPGEQYF. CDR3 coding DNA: TGTGCCAGCAGCCCGGCCCTGCCGGGCGAGCAGTACTTC.

CDR3 sequence (DNA): TGTGCCACCGAAGGAGTTGATGAAAAACTGTTTTTT. It translates to CATEGVDEKLFF. The gene calls are TRBV28 and TRBJ1-4, with no clear D. The CDR3 loop spans 12 amino acids. Trimming shortened V by 10 bases and J by 6 bases, and 12 bases separated the two germline ends. Germline V gene data show CDR1 as MDHEN and CDR2 as SYDVKM.

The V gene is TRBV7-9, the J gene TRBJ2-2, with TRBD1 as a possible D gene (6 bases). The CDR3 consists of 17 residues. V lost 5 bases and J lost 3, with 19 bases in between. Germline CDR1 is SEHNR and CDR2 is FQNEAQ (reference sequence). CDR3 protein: CASSLQMWAGDTGELFF. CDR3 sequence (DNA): TGTGCCAGCAGCCTCCAAATGTGGGCAGGGGACACCGGGGAGCTGTTTTTT. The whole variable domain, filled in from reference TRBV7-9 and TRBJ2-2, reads DTGVSQNPRHKITKRGQNVTFRCDPISEHNRLYWYRQTLGQGPEFLTYFQNEAQLEKSRLLSDRFSAERPKGSFSTLEIQRTEQGDSAMYLCASSLQMWAGDTGELFFGEGSRLTVL.

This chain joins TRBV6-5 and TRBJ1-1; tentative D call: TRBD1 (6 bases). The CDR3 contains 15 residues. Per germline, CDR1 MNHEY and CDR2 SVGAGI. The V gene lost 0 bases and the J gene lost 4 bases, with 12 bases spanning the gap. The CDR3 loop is CASSYSGGEGTEAFF. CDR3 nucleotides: TGTGCCAGCAGTTACTCAGGGGGTGAAGGCACTGAAGCTTTCTTT.

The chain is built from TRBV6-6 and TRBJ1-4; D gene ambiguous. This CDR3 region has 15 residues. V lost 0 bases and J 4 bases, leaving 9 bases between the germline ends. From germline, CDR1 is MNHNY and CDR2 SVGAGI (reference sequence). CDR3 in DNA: TGTGCCAGCAGTTACTCGGGCAGCCTTAATGAAAAACTGTTTTTT. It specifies CASSYSGSLNEKLFF.

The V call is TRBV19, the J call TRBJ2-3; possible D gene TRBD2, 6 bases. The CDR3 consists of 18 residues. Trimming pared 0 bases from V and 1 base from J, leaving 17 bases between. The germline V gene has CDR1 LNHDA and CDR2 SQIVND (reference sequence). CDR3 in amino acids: CASSIDRKLGGGTDTQYF. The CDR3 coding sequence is TGTGCCAGTAGTATAGATAGGAAATTGGGGGGAGGCACAGATACGCAGTATTTT.

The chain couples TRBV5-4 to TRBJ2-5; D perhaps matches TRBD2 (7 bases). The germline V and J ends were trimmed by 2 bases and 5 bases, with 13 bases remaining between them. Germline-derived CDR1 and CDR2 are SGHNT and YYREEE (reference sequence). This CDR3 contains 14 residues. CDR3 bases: TGTGCCAGCAGCTTTGGCGGGGGCAGGGAGACCCAGTACTTC. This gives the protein CASSFGGGRETQYF.

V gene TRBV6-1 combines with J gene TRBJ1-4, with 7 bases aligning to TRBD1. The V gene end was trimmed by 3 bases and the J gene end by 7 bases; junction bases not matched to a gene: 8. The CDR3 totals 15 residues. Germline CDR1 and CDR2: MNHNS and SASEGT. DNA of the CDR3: TGTGCCAGCAGTGAGCAGACAGGGCCTGGTGAAAAACTGTTTTTT. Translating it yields CASSEQTGPGEKLFF.

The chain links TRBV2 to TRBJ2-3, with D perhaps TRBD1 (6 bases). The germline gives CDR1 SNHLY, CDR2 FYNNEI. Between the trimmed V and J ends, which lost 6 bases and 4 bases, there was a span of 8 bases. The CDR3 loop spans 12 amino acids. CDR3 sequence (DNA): TGTGCCAGCAGCAGGGGTTCAGATACGCAGTATTTT. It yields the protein CASSRGSDTQYF. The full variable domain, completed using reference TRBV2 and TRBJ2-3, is EPEVTQTPSHQVTQMGQEVILRCVPISNHLYFYWYRQILGQKVEFLVSFYNNEISEKSEIFDDQFSVERPDGSNFTLKIRSTKLEDSAMYFCASSRGSDTQYFGPGTRLTVL.

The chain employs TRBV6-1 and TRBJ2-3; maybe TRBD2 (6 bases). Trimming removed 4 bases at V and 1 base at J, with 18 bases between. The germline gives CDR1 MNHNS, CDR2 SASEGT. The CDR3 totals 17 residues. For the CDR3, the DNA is TGTGCCAGCAGTGGGGCCGGGAGCGGTCTTGGCACAGATACGCAGTATTTT. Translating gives CASSGAGSGLGTDTQYF.